The following is a T cell receptor (beta chain) sequence with its context. In the same sample, other DNA sequences code for this CDR3. Method: immunoSEQ multiplex PCR; TCRdb's copy keeps in-frame clones and lacks some. The sample lists fewer than 1.8 million clones, 98% occurring once. Trimming took off 3 bases at V and 0 bases at J, with 9 bases between the two ends. CDR3 size: 14 residues. CDR1 and CDR2 (germline): KGHSH, LQKENI. All the donors were Caucasian adults who lived in Nashville, Tennessee. These data belong to a study of shared clonotypes between healthy human individuals. This chain links TRBV18 with TRBJ2-7; no firm D call. The receptor was isolated from a young man in good health. The specimen sequenced was naive CD4+ T cells sorted from blood. Subset reported: CD45RA+ positively selected. The CDR3 nucleotides read TGTGCCAGCTCACCGACCAGGAGCTCCTACGAGCAGTACTTC. Its translation is CASSPTRSSYEQYF.